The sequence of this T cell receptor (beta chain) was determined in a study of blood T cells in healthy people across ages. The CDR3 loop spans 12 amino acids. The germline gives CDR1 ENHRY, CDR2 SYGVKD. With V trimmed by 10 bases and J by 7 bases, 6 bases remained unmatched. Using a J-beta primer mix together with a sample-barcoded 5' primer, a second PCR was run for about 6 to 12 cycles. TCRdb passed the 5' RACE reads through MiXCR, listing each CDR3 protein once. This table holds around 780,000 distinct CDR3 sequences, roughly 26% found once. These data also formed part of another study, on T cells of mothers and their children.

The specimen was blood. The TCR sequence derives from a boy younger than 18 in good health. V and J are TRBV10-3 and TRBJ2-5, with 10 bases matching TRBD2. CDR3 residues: CATGLAETTQYF. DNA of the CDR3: TGTGCCACCGGACTAGCGGAGACGACCCAGTACTTC.